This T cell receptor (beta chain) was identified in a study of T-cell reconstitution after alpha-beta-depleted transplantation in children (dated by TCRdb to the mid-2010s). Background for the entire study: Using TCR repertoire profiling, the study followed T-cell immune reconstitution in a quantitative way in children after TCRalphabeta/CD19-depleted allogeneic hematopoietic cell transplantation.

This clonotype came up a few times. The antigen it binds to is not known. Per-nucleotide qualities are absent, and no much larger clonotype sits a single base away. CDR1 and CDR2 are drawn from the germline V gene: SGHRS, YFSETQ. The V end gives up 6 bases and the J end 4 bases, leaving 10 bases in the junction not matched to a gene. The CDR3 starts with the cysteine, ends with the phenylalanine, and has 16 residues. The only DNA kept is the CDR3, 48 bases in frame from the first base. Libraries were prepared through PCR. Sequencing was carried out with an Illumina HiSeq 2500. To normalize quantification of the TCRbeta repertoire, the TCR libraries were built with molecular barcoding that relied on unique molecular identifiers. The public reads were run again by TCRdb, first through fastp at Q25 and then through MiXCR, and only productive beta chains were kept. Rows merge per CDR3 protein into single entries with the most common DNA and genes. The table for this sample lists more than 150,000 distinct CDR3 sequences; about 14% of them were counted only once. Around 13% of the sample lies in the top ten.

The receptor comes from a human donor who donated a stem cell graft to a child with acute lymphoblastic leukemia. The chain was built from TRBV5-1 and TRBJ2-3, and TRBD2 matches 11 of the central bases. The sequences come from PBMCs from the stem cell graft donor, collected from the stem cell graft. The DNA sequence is TGCGCCAGCACCCCGATTAGCGGGAGGGAGGCAGATACGCAGTATTTT. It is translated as CASTPISGREADTQYF.